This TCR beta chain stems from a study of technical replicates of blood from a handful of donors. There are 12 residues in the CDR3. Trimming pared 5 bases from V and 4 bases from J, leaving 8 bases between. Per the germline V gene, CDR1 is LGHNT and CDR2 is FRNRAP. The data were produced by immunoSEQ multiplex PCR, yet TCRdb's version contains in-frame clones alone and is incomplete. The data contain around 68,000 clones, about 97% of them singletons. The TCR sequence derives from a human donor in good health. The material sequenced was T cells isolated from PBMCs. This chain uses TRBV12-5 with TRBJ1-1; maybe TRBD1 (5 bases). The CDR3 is CASGGRGTEAFF. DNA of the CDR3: TGTGCTAGTGGTGGGAGGGGCACTGAAGCTTTCTTT.